A few counts support the clone carrying this T cell receptor (beta chain). The sample originates from a study of blood T cell repertoires in COVID-19. Overall study context: Donors in the United States, Italy and Spain gave samples during acute or convalescent COVID-19. T cells, B-cell-depleted T cells, or PBMCs provided the cDNA or gDNA that served as material.

The study counted Cohort 3 donors as recovered given two negative PCRs, clearance, or symptom resolution. Original data processing: Counts of nucleated cells, estimated from reference gene primer amplification, were obtained. Clones were sequenced by immunoSEQ multiplex PCR, and TCRdb holds only the in-frame ones, with some missing. The D gene and trimming were derived from the DNA, and the V and J assignments and clone size from that table. The repertoire holds over 150,000 clones, roughly nine tenths seen once, with more than 6.5% in the top ten. Germline V gene sequence: CDR1 MDHEN, CDR2 SYDVKM. The CDR3 is made up of 15 amino acids. Trimming took 3 bases from V and 6 from J, leaving 15 bases between them.

The sample was PBMCs or T cells enriched from blood (not recorded which). V usage is TRBV28 and J usage is TRBJ1-5; D possibly corresponds to TRBD1 (6 bases). The source is a woman between 50 and 59 years old who had recovered from COVID-19. The chain's CDR3 is CASSLLTAGAQPQHF. CDR3 DNA: TGTGCCAGCAGTTTGCTTACAGCGGGGGCTCAGCCCCAGCATTTT.